This TCR beta chain was recorded in a study of identifying expanded T cells in peripheral blood. Study-wide results and caveats: About 1.3 clones differed between technical replicates, versus around 16 and 19 over time. Variance in clone template counts between approximately two-week samples significantly increased with total template count across all healthy donors.

TCRdb keeps only in-frame clones here, not all; method: immunoSEQ multiplex PCR. The table includes some 70,000 clones, 85% to 90% detected once. Germline V gene sequence: CDR1 LNHDA, CDR2 SQIVND (reference sequence). The CDR3 extends over 10 amino acids. V lost 7 bases to trimming and J lost 3 bases, with 3 bases between them. This clone was observed a handful of times. Its antigen is as yet unknown. During the collection period, no donor immune events like infections were recorded. The rearrangement uses TRBV19 and TRBJ1-1; D not resolved. The sequence derives from a person aged 18 to 75 in good health. Material for sequencing was blood. CDR3 residues: CASKDTEAFF. CDR3 in DNA: TGTGCCAGTAAGGACACTGAAGCTTTCTTT.